Listed here are 5 T cell receptor beta chains from one sample, sequenced in a study of cytomegalovirus exposure and HLA in healthy donors. Both 60 Vbeta primers and 13 Jbeta primers went into the PCR. Data came from immunoSEQ multiplex PCR; TCRdb stores just in-frame clones and leaves some out. Among more than 90,000 clones listed, 81% were seen once. Sequencing used PBMCs. These receptors were collected from a woman in her 70s in good health and CMV-seropositive.

This chain links TRBV7-6 with TRBJ1-2, with TRBD1 matching 7 bases. The CDR3 is made up of 14 amino acids. Losses at the gene ends were 4 bases for V and 7 bases for J; bases not matched to a gene: 9. CDR1 is SGHVS, CDR2 FNYEAQ, per germline. CDR3 region: CASSSVDRAGGYTF. CDR3 sequence (DNA): TGTGCCAGCAGCTCCGTCGACAGGGCTGGTGGCTACACCTTC.

The chain has TRBV2 and TRBJ2-7, with 9 nucleotides matching TRBD2. Trimming cost V 3 bases and J 3 bases; bases outside gene matches: 3. Germline V gives CDR1 SNHLY, CDR2 FYNNEI. The CDR3 has 14 amino acids. CDR3 in amino acids: CASSERGRVYEQYF. The CDR3 coding sequence is TGTGCCAGCAGTGAGCGCGGGAGGGTCTACGAGCAGTACTTC.

The chain carries TRBV5-6 and TRBJ1-6; D is uncertain. Between the trimmed V and J ends, which lost 4 bases and 0 bases, there was a span of 14 bases. Germline lookup yields CDR1 SGHDT and CDR2 YYEEEE. This CDR3 has 17 amino acids. CDR3 nucleotides: TGTGCCAGCAGCCCGCGAGGGCTGAGCTCCTATAATTCACCCCTCCACTTT. This codes for CASSPRGLSSYNSPLHF.

The rearrangement joins TRBV4-3 to TRBJ2-5; 8 nucleotides agree with TRBD2. In germline, CDR1 is LGHNA, CDR2 YSLEER. Unmatched junction bases numbered 5, after V lost 0 bases and J lost 5 bases. This CDR3 contains 15 residues. Here the CDR3 DNA reads TGCGCCAGCAGCCAAGAGCGGGGGGCAAGGGAGACCCAGTACTTC. It is translated as CASSQERGARETQYF.

This clone was observed a single time. The genes are TRBV28 and TRBJ1-2; TRBD1 aligns across 8 bases. Unmatched junction bases numbered 6, after V lost 6 bases and J lost 6 bases. The CDR3 consists of 13 residues. CDR1 is MDHEN and CDR2 is SYDVKM in the germline V gene. CDR3 nucleotide sequence: TGTGCCAGCAGGCTTACAGGGGGTAATGGCTACACCTTC. This gives the protein CASRLTGGNGYTF.